A selection of T cell receptor beta chains follows, all from one sample in a study of T cell responses to AZD1222 COVID-19 vaccine. Data came from immunoSEQ multiplex PCR; TCRdb stores just in-frame clones and leaves some out. The repertoire includes about 30,000 clones, approximately 93% of them detected once, and 8.1% sits in the top ten. Source: peripheral blood, taken on day 0 of AZD1222 vaccination. Receptors were obtained from an adult in good health. Both conserved end residues are part of each CDR3. D genes are given only for firm matches. Rows give clone size only sometimes, using once, few, many, or a class for an expanded clone.

j_call: TRBJ2-4; d_call: TRBD1; clone_size: NA; v_call: TRBV7-6; cdr3_nt: TGTGCCAGCAGCCCGAGACAGGGACCGGGAAACATTCAGTACTTC; cdr3_aa: CASSPRQGPGNIQYF
j_call: TRBJ1-5; d_call: TRBD1; clone_size: NA; v_call: TRBV2; cdr3_nt: TGTGCCAGCAGGCTAGGGGGCGCCGGAAATCAGCCCCAGCATTTT; cdr3_aa: CASRLGGAGNQPQHF
j_call: TRBJ1-1; d_call: NA; clone_size: NA; v_call: TRBV7-6; cdr3_nt: TGTGCCAGCAGACCTGGACTTAACACTGAAGCTTTCTTT; cdr3_aa: CASRPGLNTEAFF
j_call: TRBJ2-4; d_call: NA; clone_size: NA; v_call: TRBV28; cdr3_nt: TGTGCCAGCAGTTTACGGCAGGCCAAAAACATTCAGTACTTC; cdr3_aa: CASSLRQAKNIQYF
j_call: TRBJ1-5; d_call: NA; clone_size: NA; v_call: TRBV4-1; cdr3_nt: TGCGCCAGCAGCCAAGAGGGAGGGCGCAATCAGCCCCAGCATTTT; cdr3_aa: CASSQEGGRNQPQHF
j_call: TRBJ2-1; d_call: TRBD2; clone_size: NA; v_call: TRBV19; cdr3_nt: TGTGCCAGTACTGTAGCGGGATCCTCCTACAATGAGCAGTTCTTC; cdr3_aa: CASTVAGSSYNEQFF
j_call: TRBJ1-6; d_call: NA; clone_size: NA; v_call: TRBV20-1; cdr3_nt: TGCAGTGCTAGTTTCGGGACTGCTTATAATTCACCCCTCCACTTT; cdr3_aa: CSASFGTAYNSPLHF
j_call: TRBJ2-3; d_call: TRBD2; clone_size: NA; v_call: TRBV27; cdr3_nt: TGTGCCAGCAGTTTTGAGGGACTAGCGGGAACGCAGTATTTT; cdr3_aa: CASSFEGLAGTQYF
j_call: TRBJ1-1; d_call: NA; clone_size: NA; v_call: TRBV7-9; cdr3_nt: TGTGCCAGCAGGTCTCTGGGCCCGAACACTGAAGCTTTCTTT; cdr3_aa: CASRSLGPNTEAFF
j_call: TRBJ2-5; d_call: NA; clone_size: once; v_call: TRBV27; cdr3_nt: TGTGCCAGCAGGCGGGCCCAAACTGGGGAGGAGACCCAGTACTTC; cdr3_aa: CASRRAQTGEETQYF
j_call: TRBJ2-1; d_call: TRBD1; clone_size: NA; v_call: TRBV7-9; cdr3_nt: TGTGCCAGCAGCTCGTTCGGACAGGGATATGAGCAGTTCTTC; cdr3_aa: CASSSFGQGYEQFF
j_call: TRBJ2-1; d_call: NA; clone_size: NA; v_call: TRBV30; cdr3_nt: TGTGCCTGGACGGCGGACAATGAGCAGTTCTTC; cdr3_aa: CAWTADNEQFF
j_call: TRBJ2-2; d_call: NA; clone_size: NA; v_call: TRBV10-3; cdr3_nt: TGTGCCATCAGTGAGGCAGGGTTTAATACCGGGGAGCTGTTTTTT; cdr3_aa: CAISEAGFNTGELFF
j_call: TRBJ2-1; d_call: NA; clone_size: NA; v_call: TRBV14; cdr3_nt: TGTGCCAGCAGCCAATCAGGCAATGAGCAGTTCTTC; cdr3_aa: CASSQSGNEQFF
j_call: TRBJ1-1; d_call: NA; clone_size: NA; v_call: TRBV28; cdr3_nt: TGTGCCAGCATACGGGCTTCCCCATTTGAAGCTTTCTTT; cdr3_aa: CASIRASPFEAFF
j_call: TRBJ1-1; d_call: NA; clone_size: NA; v_call: TRBV21-1; cdr3_nt: TGTGCCAGCAGCAAAGAGACGGCAGTCATGAACACTGAAGCTTTCTTT; cdr3_aa: CASSKETAVMNTEAFF